Following are 30 T cell receptor beta chains from one sample sequenced in a study of shared clonotypes between healthy human individuals. Clones were read by immunoSEQ multiplex PCR, and TCRdb kept only the in-frame ones, dropping some. Of 400,000 to 600,000 clones in the sample, roughly three quarters were seen once. The sample taken for sequencing was PBMCs. The receptors stem from a woman aged 35 to 49 in good health. Some clones in this sample may be carry-over from other donors' samples.

Comment on this clone: Within the sample, other DNA sequences also encode this same CDR3. The chain uses TRBV7-3 and TRBJ2-5, with no clear D. The CDR3 is made up of 13 amino acids. V lost 0 bases and J 1 base, leaving 3 bases between the germline ends. Germline V lookup: CDR1 SGHTA, CDR2 FQGTGA. Here the CDR3 DNA reads TGTGCCAGCAGCTTAACCCGCCAAGAGACCCAGTACTTC. This codes for CASSLTRQETQYF.

In regard to this clone: Other nucleotide sequences from this sample produce the same CDR3. V usage is TRBV7-2 and J usage is TRBJ2-7; D is ambiguous. The CDR3 is 12 residues long. CDR1 SGHTA and CDR2 FQGNSA come from the germline V gene. Trimming took off 3 bases at V and 2 bases at J, with 5 bases between the two ends. CDR3 amino acids: CASSLRPYEQYF. The CDR3 nucleotides are TGTGCCAGCAGCTTGCGCCCCTACGAGCAGTACTTC.

The V and J genes are TRBV27 and TRBJ2-7; 7 bases are shared with TRBD1. The CDR3 has 22 amino acids. With V trimmed by 4 bases and J by 2 bases, 29 bases remained unmatched. The germline V gene has CDR1 MNHEY and CDR2 SMNVEV (reference sequence). As DNA, the CDR3 is TGTGCCAGCAGTTCGTACATATACAGGGGTTTCGATTCGAGGGATACGCCCTACGAGCAGTACTTC. Translation: CASSSYIYRGFDSRDTPYEQYF.

Concerning this clone: A junction end diverges from the germline sequence, so it may reflect a read error. V and J are TRBV7-7 and TRBJ2-1, with TRBD2 as a possible D gene (5 bases). Germline CDR1 is SSHAT and CDR2 is FNYEAQ (reference sequence). The CDR3 contains 15 residues. CDR3 region: CASSRTSSSYNEQFF. CDR3 DNA sequence: TGTGCTAGCAGCCGGACTTCTAGCTCCTACAATGAGCAGTTCTTC.

The chain links TRBV9 to TRBJ1-5; no definite D call. Germline loops: CDR1 SGDLS, CDR2 YYNGEE. This CDR3 is 15 amino acids long. Trimming pared 4 bases from V and 3 bases from J, leaving 14 bases between. As DNA, the CDR3 is TGTGCCAGCAGCCATGGGTACTTGCCCAATCAGCCCCAGCATTTT. It specifies CASSHGYLPNQPQHF.

This clone appeared a few times. This chain links TRBV28 with TRBJ2-7; 8 bases agree with TRBD1. The CDR3 is 15 residues long. From germline, CDR1 is MDHEN and CDR2 SYDVKM. J gave up 6 bases and V 6 bases, and 13 bases lay outside the gene matches. The CDR3 DNA reads TGTGCCAGCAGCCCAGAGGACAGGGACTTGGGCGAGCAGTACTTC. Protein product: CASSPEDRDLGEQYF.

This clone occurred many times. The chain has TRBV30 and TRBJ1-1; D is unresolved. Germline V gives CDR1 GTSNPN, CDR2 SVGIG (reference sequence). V was cut by 4 bases and J by 3 bases, with 9 bases left in between. This CDR3 is 12 amino acids long. CDR3: CAWNPGDTEAFF. CDR3 in DNA: TGTGCCTGGAACCCTGGGGACACTGAAGCTTTCTTT.

The genes are TRBV7-8 and TRBJ2-7; D remains ambiguous. Trimming took off 4 bases at V and 0 bases at J, with 16 bases between the two ends. Germline CDR1 SGHVS, CDR2 FQNEAQ. The CDR3 loop spans 16 amino acids. DNA for the CDR3: TGTGCCAGCAGCTCCCGGACGGCCACGAGCTCCTACGAGCAGTACTTC. Protein product: CASSSRTATSSYEQYF.

This chain connects TRBV19 to TRBJ2-7, with D unresolved. The V gene's germline CDR1 is LNHDA and CDR2 SQIVND (reference sequence). This CDR3 is 14 amino acids long. V lost 5 bases, J lost 3 bases, and 14 bases lay in between. The DNA for the CDR3 is TGTGCCAGTAGTCCTGGTGGAGTAAGCTACGAGCAGTACTTC. Protein sequence: CASSPGGVSYEQYF.

This clone was counted between two and nine times. This sequence joins TRBV19 and TRBJ2-7; TRBD1 might be the D (6 bases). The CDR3 contains 13 residues. The germline gives CDR1 LNHDA, CDR2 SQIVND (reference sequence). V lost 6 bases and J 0 bases, leaving 9 bases between the germline ends. For the CDR3, the DNA is TGTGCCAGTAGCCTGGACAGCTCCTACGAGCAGTACTTC. Translated: CASSLDSSYEQYF.

Concerning this clone: The sample contains more than one DNA sequence encoding this CDR3. V is TRBV11-2 and J is TRBJ2-2; D unresolved. Germline V gene lookup returns CDR1 SGHAT and CDR2 FQNNGV. The CDR3 loop spans 13 amino acids. Between the trimmed V and J ends, which lost 3 bases and 4 bases, there was a span of 6 bases. The CDR3 DNA follows: TGTGCCAGCAGCTTGAGGTTCACCGGGGAGCTGTTTTTT. Residues: CASSLRFTGELFF. Full variable domain (rest looked up from reference TRBV11-2 and TRBJ2-2): EAGVAQSPRYKIIEKRQSVAFWCNPISGHATLYWYQQILGQGPKLLIQFQNNGVVDDSQLPKDRFSAERLKGVDSTLKIQPAKLEDSAVYLCASSLRFTGELFFGEGSRLTVL.

The chain carries TRBV5-4 and TRBJ1-3, with D perhaps matching TRBD1 (6 bases). CDR1 and CDR2 from the germline V gene are SGHNT and YYREEE (reference sequence). The CDR3 runs to 14 residues. V lost 0 bases and J lost 6, with 10 bases in between. Here the CDR3 DNA reads TGTGCCAGCAGCTTGGAAGGGGGTGCAAACACCATATATTTT. Its protein product is CASSLEGGANTIYF.

This chain joins TRBV6-6 and TRBJ2-5, with 7 positions matching TRBD1. The DNA end is more similar to TRBJ2-7, so the J call may be wrong. CDR3 length: 15 residues. Per germline, CDR1 MNHNY and CDR2 SVGAGI (reference sequence). The CDR3 loop is CASSRYTGASYEQYF. CDR3 nucleotide sequence: TGTGCCAGCAGTCGCTACACAGGGGCTTCCTACGAGCAGTACTTC.

This clone was found once. The rearrangement uses TRBV20-1 and TRBJ2-1; D uncertain. Germline V gene data show CDR1 as DFQATT and CDR2 as SNEGSKA (reference sequence). V was trimmed by 6 bases and J by 7 bases, leaving 7 bases between them. This CDR3 has 10 amino acids. Written as DNA, the CDR3 is TGCAGTGCAGCTCGAAATGAGCAGTTCTTC. Translation: CSAARNEQFF.

On this clone itself: Other DNA variants within this sample encode the same CDR3. The rearrangement links TRBV18 to TRBJ2-1, with unresolved D. The germline CDR1 and CDR2 sequences are KGHSH and LQKENI. CDR3 length: 13 residues. V was shortened by 3 bases and J by 6 bases, with 9 bases between the two germline ends. The CDR3 reads CASSPRSVNEQFF. The CDR3 nucleotides read TGTGCCAGCTCACCTCGGAGTGTCAATGAGCAGTTCTTC.

This chain links TRBV7-9 with TRBJ1-1; no clear D. CDR1 and CDR2 from the germline V gene are SEHNR and FQNEAQ (reference sequence). V was shortened by 4 bases and J by 1 base, with 7 bases between the two germline ends. The CDR3 loop spans 13 amino acids. CDR3 nucleotides: TGTGCCAGCAGCTCTAACACGAACACTGAAGCTTTCTTT. Protein: CASSSNTNTEAFF. Filled out from reference TRBV7-9 and TRBJ1-1, the complete variable domain reads DTGVSQNPRHKITKRGQNVTFRCDPISEHNRLYWYRQTLGQGPEFLTYFQNEAQLEKSRLLSDRFSAERPKGSFSTLEIQRTEQGDSAMYLCASSSNTNTEAFFGQGTRLTVV.

As concerns this clone: One end of the junction does not line up with germline, which may come from a read error. The chain joins TRBV6-5 to TRBJ2-6, with D hard to call. This CDR3 has 8 amino acids. Germline CDR1 and CDR2: MNHEY and SVGAGI. CDR3 nucleotides: TGTGCCAGCCCAGACCGCCCCTGG. Amino acids: CASPDRPW.

CDR3 coding DNA: TGTGCCAGCAGTCGCCTACCCAGGCGAGGCAATCAGCCCCAGCATTTT. Translation: CASSRLPRRGNQPQHF. This rearrangement joins TRBV27 to TRBJ1-5; D is ambiguous. Germline V CDR1 and CDR2: MNHEY, SMNVEV (reference sequence). V shed 5 bases and J shed 2 bases, with 16 bases lying between them. This CDR3 has 16 residues.

The chain couples TRBV30 to TRBJ2-3; D not resolved. This CDR3 region has 15 residues. The germline V and J ends were trimmed by 0 bases and 6 bases, with 16 bases remaining between them. The germline V gene has CDR1 GTSNPN and CDR2 SVGIG (reference sequence). In nucleotides, the CDR3 is TGTGCCTGGAGTGTCACTTTTCCGCCCCGCGATACGCAGTATTTT. The encoded protein is CAWSVTFPPRDTQYF.

The chain is built from TRBV9 and TRBJ2-1; the D is unclear. CDR1 is SGDLS and CDR2 is YYNGEE in the germline V gene. The CDR3 is made up of 14 amino acids. The V gene lost 0 bases and the J gene lost 5 bases, with 9 bases spanning the gap. The CDR3 DNA follows: TGTGCCAGCAGCGTAGTCCAGAGTGACAATGAGCAGTTCTTC. Its translation is CASSVVQSDNEQFF.

This clone was observed a few times. The chain joins TRBV11-2 to TRBJ1-4, with D hard to call. The germline V gene has CDR1 SGHAT and CDR2 FQNNGV. The CDR3 spans 14 residues. V was trimmed by 1 base and J by 5 bases, leaving 8 bases between them. CDR3 DNA: TGTGCCAGCAGCTTAGGATCCAGGAATGAAAAACTGTTTTTT. The encoded protein is CASSLGSRNEKLFF.

The V gene is TRBV6-5, the J gene TRBJ2-1; weak D call: TRBD2 (6 bases). Looked up from germline, CDR1 is MNHEY and CDR2 is SVGAGI. There are 16 residues in the CDR3. Trimming took off 0 bases at V and 6 bases at J, with 15 bases between the two ends. DNA of the CDR3: TGTGCCAGCAGTTACTCGGTAATAGCGGCCCGCAATGAGCAGTTCTTC. Residues: CASSYSVIAARNEQFF.

This sequence joins TRBV4-1 and TRBJ2-7, with D unclear. With 5 bases removed from V and 0 bases from J, the gap between germline ends came to 14 bases. Germline V gene lookup returns CDR1 MGHRA and CDR2 YSYEKL. This CDR3 has 15 residues. CDR3 DNA sequence: TGCGCCAGCAGCACCCTTGGGCTACCCTCCTACGAGCAGTACTTC. Translating it yields CASSTLGLPSYEQYF.

This rearrangement joins TRBV28 to TRBJ1-2, with no clear D. This CDR3 contains 14 residues. Trimming removed 2 bases from V and 14 bases from J, with 21 bases in between. Germline CDR1 reads MDHEN; CDR2 reads SYDVKM. CDR3 bases: TGTGCCAGCAGTTTAGTCAGCCTTCGTGAGTTTTGTACCTTC. Translating gives CASSLVSLREFCTF.

The chain employs TRBV5-4 and TRBJ2-1; TRBD2 matches 10 bases. This CDR3 has 15 amino acids. The V gene's germline CDR1 is SGHNT and CDR2 YYREEE (reference sequence). With 0 bases clipped from V and 9 bases from J, the junction kept 6 bases outside the gene matches. This CDR3 reads CASSLETSGKGEQFF. The CDR3 nucleotides are TGTGCCAGCAGCTTGGAAACTAGCGGGAAGGGTGAGCAGTTCTTC.

J is TRBJ1-6 and V is TRBV6-1, with D perhaps matching TRBD1 (5 bases). This CDR3 contains 10 residues. Trimming shortened V by 6 bases and J by 15 bases, and 9 bases separated the two germline ends. The germline gives CDR1 MNHNS, CDR2 SASEGT. For the CDR3, the DNA is TGTGCCAGCAGGGGACCACGCCTCCACTTT. Residues: CASRGPRLHF.

J is TRBJ2-1 and V is TRBV5-1; 7 bases are a match to TRBD1. The CDR3 length is 14 residues. In germline, CDR1 is SGHRS, CDR2 YFSETQ. V was clipped by 4 bases and J by 5 bases; unmatched bases: 6. This CDR3 reads CASSIGTANNEQFF. The CDR3, as DNA: TGCGCCAGCAGCATCGGGACAGCTAACAATGAGCAGTTCTTC.

The chain carries TRBV5-1 and TRBJ2-5; 8 bases fit TRBD2. CDR3 size: 15 residues. With V trimmed by 7 bases and J by 5 bases, 13 bases remained unmatched. Germline V lookup: CDR1 SGHRS, CDR2 YFSETQ. CDR3 sequence reads: CASQTESGSWETQYF. Written as DNA, the CDR3 is TGCGCCAGCCAGACGGAAAGCGGGAGTTGGGAGACCCAGTACTTC.

Points on this clone: Sequence at one end of the junction differs from germline and may be a read error. The chain employs TRBV7-2 and TRBJ2-7, with TRBD2 matching over 8 bases. The CDR3 is 15 amino acids. CDR1 is SGHTA, CDR2 FQGNSA, per germline. In DNA, the CDR3 is TGTGCCAGCAGCTTAAGCGGGAGTAGCGGCTACGAGCAGTGCTTC. Amino acid sequence: CASSLSGSSGYEQCF.

The chain recombines TRBV7-8 with TRBJ2-7; D possibly matches TRBD1 or TRBD2 (5 bases each). Germline V gene lookup returns CDR1 SGHVS and CDR2 FQNEAQ. V shed 4 bases and J shed 0 bases, with 10 bases lying between them. This CDR3 is 14 amino acids long. CDR3 nucleotides: TGTGCCAGCAGCTACAGGCGGGTCTCCTACGAGCAGTACTTC. Protein: CASSYRRVSYEQYF.